The clone carrying this T cell receptor beta chain appeared a few times. Other DNA sequences within the sample encode an identical CDR3. Per the original methods: The authors estimated nucleated cell counts from reference gene primer amplification. The protocol was immunoSEQ multiplex PCR, while the TCRdb copy is restricted to in-frame clones and leaves out a portion. That table is the source of V, J and clone size, and D and trimming were worked out from the DNA. Of 200,000 to 250,000 clones listed, 80% were seen once; the top ten hold over 7%. This sample is drawn from a study of blood T cell repertoires in COVID-19. V lost 3 bases and J 3 bases, leaving 9 bases between the germline ends. The CDR3 sequence is 13 residues long. The germline V gene encodes CDR1 SGHTA and CDR2 FQGTGA.

This receptor was taken from a woman aged 40 to 55 with acute COVID-19. The sample was PBMCs or T cells enriched from blood (not recorded which). The chain combines TRBV7-3 with TRBJ2-7; D possibly corresponds to TRBD2 (5 bases). CDR3 sequence reads: CASSFSRDYEQYF. The CDR3 bases are TGTGCCAGCAGCTTTTCGAGGGACTACGAGCAGTACTTC.